A single sample is the source of the 18 T cell receptor beta chains below, sequenced in a study of T-cell memory formation after mild COVID-19 (dated by TCRdb to the early 2020s). Libraries were prepared through 5' RACE. Data came from an Illumina NovaSeq 6000. In-frame beta chains were kept once TCRdb had trimmed the public reads at Q25 with fastp and called clones with MiXCR. Each CDR3 protein gets just one entry, which takes the most common genes and DNA from the rows behind it. This sample lists about 390,000 distinct CDR3 sequences; about a sixth were detected once. Around a fifth of the sample comes from the top ten. The sequenced material came from PBMCs or a T cell subset sorted from them (not recorded which). The receptors stem from a man aged 18 to 35 who had mild COVID-19 (a few samples of this study predate the infection). The sample titles of this study are shuffled in the database, so cell type and time point are left out; the donor was told from shared clones.

This clonotype appeared many times. This chain links TRBV12-3 or TRBV12-4 with TRBJ1-4, with D tentatively TRBD1 (6 bases). CDR3 length: 14 amino acids. Trimming removed 2 bases from V and 8 bases from J, with 12 bases in between. For the CDR3, the DNA is TGTGCCAGCAGTTTAATACAGGGAGGAGAAAAACTGTTTTTT. Protein: CASSLIQGGEKLFF.

This clonotype occurred a few times. V gene TRBV15 combines with J gene TRBJ2-1; 8 nucleotides agree with TRBD1. The CDR3 is 14 residues long. The germline CDR1 and CDR2 sequences are LNHNV and YYDKDF (reference sequence). Losses at the gene ends were 2 bases for V and 6 bases for J; bases not matched to a gene: 3. CDR3 nucleotide sequence: TGTGCCACCAGCAGAACCGGACAGGGCAATGAGCAGTTCTTC. Encoded protein: CATSRTGQGNEQFF.

CDR3 loop: CAISESLAGRPQHF. The CDR3 coding sequence is TGTGCCATCAGTGAGTCTCTGGCTGGTCGGCCCCAGCATTTT. The chain recombines TRBV10-3 with TRBJ1-5; D gene unclear. Between the trimmed V and J ends, which lost 0 bases and 9 bases, there was a span of 12 bases. Germline loops: CDR1 ENHRY, CDR2 SYGVKD. The CDR3 is 14 amino acids.

The chain couples TRBV9 to TRBJ2-2, with D perhaps matching TRBD2 (6 bases). The V gene lost 4 bases and the J gene lost 7 bases, with 20 bases spanning the gap. Germline V gene sequence: CDR1 SGDLS, CDR2 YYNGEE. The CDR3 consists of 16 residues. CDR3 region: CASSPGSRGGFGELFF. DNA of the CDR3: TGTGCCAGCAGCCCCGGAAGTAGGGGAGGTTTCGGGGAGCTGTTTTTT.

This clonotype has just a few counts. This clone may be a read error of a much larger clone one base away. The chain is built from TRBV4-1 and TRBJ2-5; no clear D. The CDR3 extends over 12 amino acids. Per germline, CDR1 MGHRA and CDR2 YSYEKL. V lost 4 bases to trimming and J lost 4 bases, with 7 bases between them. The CDR3 DNA reads TGCGCCAGCAGCCCATGGAGAGAGACCCAGTACTTC. Its translation: CASSPWRETQYF.

This clonotype appeared a few times. The chain joins TRBV7-2 to TRBJ2-3; D gene ambiguous. CDR3 size: 12 residues. Trimming left V 5 bases short and J 4 bases short, with 7 bases between. The germline V gene encodes CDR1 SGHTA and CDR2 FQGNSA. CDR3 region: CASSPAADTQYF. CDR3 bases: TGTGCCAGCAGCCCGGCGGCAGATACGCAGTATTTT. Variable domain in full (rest from reference TRBV7-2 and TRBJ2-3): GAGVSQSPSNKVTEKGKDVELRCDPISGHTALYWYRQSLGQGLEFLIYFQGNSAPDKSGLPSDRFSAERTGGSVSTLTIQRTQQEDSAVYLCASSPAADTQYFGPGTRLTVL.

The sample holds a few counts of this clonotype. This chain connects TRBV20-1 to TRBJ2-2; D remains unclear. Germline CDR1 reads DFQATT; CDR2 reads SNEGSKA (reference sequence). The CDR3 runs 16 residues. The V end lost 3 bases, the J end lost 1 base, and 15 bases lay between the germline ends. The CDR3 sequence: CSASPHDGQNTGELFF. Written as DNA, the CDR3 is TGCAGTGCTAGTCCCCACGATGGGCAGAACACCGGGGAGCTGTTTTTT.

Many counts were recorded for this clonotype. The chain links TRBV7-2 to TRBJ2-4, with D perhaps matching TRBD2 (7 bases). The CDR3 totals 17 residues. The V gene's germline CDR1 is SGHTA and CDR2 FQGNSA. The ends were cut back, 6 bases at V and 1 base at J, with 19 bases in the middle. The CDR3 is CASSSTLGGAAKNIQYF. Written as DNA, the CDR3 is TGTGCCAGCAGTTCGACCCTAGGGGGGGCGGCCAAAAACATTCAGTACTTC.

The count of this clonotype is one. The chain uses TRBV27 and TRBJ2-5; 15 nucleotides line up with TRBD2. Trimming at V came to 5 bases and at J to 5 bases, leaving 6 bases not matched to a gene. This CDR3 is built from 16 residues. Germline V gene data show CDR1 as MNHEY and CDR2 as SMNVEV (reference sequence). DNA for the CDR3: TGTGCCAGCAGTATCTCCGGGACTAGCGGGGGGGAGACCCAGTACTTC. Translation: CASSISGTSGGETQYF.

J is TRBJ2-7 and V is TRBV3-1; 10 nucleotides align to TRBD2. After removal of 1 base from V and 6 bases from J, the junction contained 12 bases not matched to a gene. Germline V gives CDR1 LGHDT, CDR2 YNNKEL (reference sequence). This CDR3 contains 17 residues. CDR3 nucleotide sequence: TGTGCCAGCAGCCAAGCGGCAGAGCGGGGGGGCCTCTTCGAGCAGTACTTC. This encodes CASSQAAERGGLFEQYF.

The rearrangement joins TRBV21-1 to TRBJ2-7; TRBD1 is the table's D call and was not checked against the DNA. TRBV21-1 is reported as a pseudogene. The CDR3 totals 13 residues. The CDR3 spells CASSNRDIDEQYV. In DNA form, the CDR3 reads TGTGCCAGCAGCAACCGGGACATTGACGAGCAGTACGTC.

V is TRBV5-1 and J is TRBJ2-3, with D maybe TRBD1 (6 bases). Germline loops: CDR1 SGHRS, CDR2 YFSETQ. Trimming left V 7 bases short and J 3 bases short, with 18 bases between. The CDR3 totals 15 residues. The CDR3 bases are TGCGCCAGCCGTCACCAGGGGATGTGGACAGATACGCAGTATTTT. It is translated as CASRHQGMWTDTQYF.

This sequence joins TRBV5-4 and TRBJ2-7; TRBD1 matches at 8 bases. Germline assignment: CDR1 SGHNT and CDR2 YYREEE (reference sequence). This CDR3 has 15 amino acids. After removal of 2 bases from V and 2 bases from J, the junction contained 6 bases not matched to a gene. CDR3 protein: CASSLGNRGTYEQYV. Written as DNA, the CDR3 is TGTGCCAGCAGCTTAGGTAACAGGGGGACCTACGAGCAGTACGTC.

Here the CDR3 DNA reads TGTGCCACCAGCAGAGCTCAGATAACGGAGACCCAGTACTTC. Amino acid sequence: CATSRAQITETQYF. The V and J genes are TRBV15 and TRBJ2-5; no definite D call. The CDR3 spans 14 residues. Trimming left V 1 base short and J 5 bases short, with 11 bases between. Germline V lookup: CDR1 LNHNV, CDR2 YYDKDF (reference sequence).

This clonotype has a handful of counts. V and J are TRBV5-1 and TRBJ1-1, with D maybe TRBD1 (5 bases). Germline lookup yields CDR1 SGHRS and CDR2 YFSETQ. Trimming shortened V by 0 bases and J by 4 bases, and 13 bases separated the two germline ends. The CDR3 spans 15 residues. This chain's CDR3 is CASSLVTPGGTEAFF. In nucleotides, the CDR3 is TGCGCCAGCAGCTTGGTGACACCCGGGGGCACTGAAGCTTTCTTT.

There are many counts of this clonotype. The gene calls are TRBV6-4 and TRBJ2-3; perhaps TRBD2 as D (5 bases). The germline V gene encodes CDR1 MRHNA and CDR2 SNTAGT. Deletions cut 3 bases from V and 0 bases from J, with 10 bases between. This CDR3 is built from 15 residues. As DNA, the CDR3 is TGTGCCAGCAGTGAAGAGGGATCTAGCACAGATACGCAGTATTTT. Translation gives CASSEEGSSTDTQYF.

This clonotype has only a few counts. The genes are TRBV7-2 and TRBJ1-2, with D tentatively TRBD1 (5 bases). V was cut by 3 bases and J by 7 bases, with 12 bases left in between. The germline gives CDR1 SGHTA, CDR2 FQGNSA. CDR3 length: 13 amino acids. The CDR3 loop is CASSFQGWSGYTF. The CDR3 nucleotides read TGTGCCAGCAGCTTCCAGGGTTGGAGTGGCTACACCTTC.

The chain recombines TRBV9 with TRBJ2-1, with D tentatively TRBD1 or TRBD2 (5 bases each). Germline CDR1 reads SGDLS; CDR2 reads YYNGEE. V lost 3 bases to trimming and J lost 9 bases, with 16 bases between them. The CDR3 is 14 amino acids. This chain's CDR3 is CASSASRGLGEQFF. The CDR3 bases are TGTGCCAGCAGCGCGTCCCGGGGCCTTGGTGAGCAGTTCTTC.